This is a list of T cell receptor beta chains from one sample in a study of blood T cell repertoires in COVID-19. The assay was immunoSEQ multiplex PCR, and TCRdb's table has in-frame clones only and misses some. The sample lists about 320,000 clones; approximately 81% were seen once. The sample consisted of PBMCs or T cells enriched from blood (not recorded which). Receptors were obtained from a woman aged 30 to 39 who had been exposed to COVID-19. The CDR3 runs from the conserved cysteine through the conserved F or W. Fields, in order: V gene, clone size, D gene, J gene, CDR3 protein, CDR3 DNA. D genes are given only for firm matches. A row's size may be missing; if present it is once, few, many or a size class.

v_call: TRBV3-1/TRBV3-2
clone_size: .
d_call: TRBD2
j_call: TRBJ2-5
cdr3_aa: CASSQRRGGPGETQYF
cdr3_nt: TGTGCCAGCAGCCAACGGCGGGGGGGCCCCGGAGAGACCCAGTACTTC

v_call: TRBV5-1
clone_size: .
d_call: TRBD1
j_call: TRBJ2-3
cdr3_aa: CASSLTGVGTDTQYF
cdr3_nt: TGCGCCAGCAGCTTGACAGGGGTTGGTACAGATACGCAGTATTTT

v_call: TRBV10-1
clone_size: .
d_call: .
j_call: TRBJ1-5
cdr3_aa: CASREGPNQPQHF
cdr3_nt: TGCGCCAGCAGGGAGGGGCCAAATCAGCCCCAGCATTTT

v_call: TRBV7-9
clone_size: once
d_call: .
j_call: TRBJ1-1
cdr3_aa: CASSSLTGSNTEAFF
cdr3_nt: TGTGCCAGCAGCTCCCTCACAGGGTCAAACACTGAAGCTTTCTTT

v_call: TRBV27
clone_size: .
d_call: .
j_call: TRBJ2-3
cdr3_aa: CASSSGVDTQYF
cdr3_nt: TGTGCCAGCAGTTCAGGGGTGGATACGCAGTATTTT

v_call: TRBV3-1/TRBV3-2
clone_size: .
d_call: TRBD1
j_call: TRBJ1-1
cdr3_aa: CASSAGTGRTEAFF
cdr3_nt: TGTGCCAGCAGCGCCGGGACAGGGAGGACTGAAGCTTTCTTT

v_call: TRBV14
clone_size: .
d_call: .
j_call: TRBJ1-6
cdr3_aa: CASSQSYNSPLHF
cdr3_nt: TGTGCCAGCAGCCAGTCGTATAATTCACCCCTCCACTTT

v_call: TRBV11-3
clone_size: .
d_call: TRBD1
j_call: TRBJ1-1
cdr3_aa: CASSLTGVTEAFF
cdr3_nt: TGTGCCAGCAGCTTAACAGGGGTAACTGAAGCTTTCTTT

v_call: TRBV24-1
clone_size: .
d_call: .
j_call: TRBJ2-2
cdr3_aa: CATKSTNSPGELFF
cdr3_nt: TGTGCCACCAAAAGTACCAACTCACCCGGGGAGCTGTTTTTT

v_call: TRBV4-1
clone_size: .
d_call: TRBD1
j_call: TRBJ1-5
cdr3_aa: CASSQGQGAYQPQHF
cdr3_nt: TGCGCCAGCAGCCAAGGCCAGGGGGCTTATCAGCCCCAGCATTTT

v_call: TRBV6-5
clone_size: .
d_call: .
j_call: TRBJ2-7
cdr3_aa: CASSPGGYEQYF
cdr3_nt: TGTGCCAGCAGTCCAGGGGGGTACGAGCAGTACTTC

v_call: TRBV7-9
clone_size: .
d_call: TRBD1
j_call: TRBJ1-2
cdr3_aa: CASSLGQTANYGYTF
cdr3_nt: TGTGCCAGCAGCCTGGGACAGACCGCTAACTATGGCTACACCTTC

v_call: TRBV2
clone_size: .
d_call: TRBD2
j_call: TRBJ2-4
cdr3_aa: CASSSVWGREGTKNIQYF
cdr3_nt: TGTGCCAGCAGTTCCGTGTGGGGGAGGGAGGGGACCAAAAACATTCAGTACTTC

v_call: TRBV5-1
clone_size: many
d_call: TRBD1
j_call: TRBJ2-7
cdr3_aa: CASTRTGNNEQYF
cdr3_nt: TGCGCCAGCACGAGGACAGGGAACAACGAGCAGTACTTC

v_call: TRBV28
clone_size: .
d_call: .
j_call: TRBJ1-5
cdr3_aa: CASSLGQPQHF
cdr3_nt: TGTGCCAGCAGTTTAGGCCAGCCCCAGCATTTT

v_call: TRBV7-9
clone_size: once
d_call: .
j_call: TRBJ2-7
cdr3_aa: CASSLDSTYEQYF
cdr3_nt: TGTGCCAGCAGCTTAGACAGCACCTACGAGCAGTACTTC

v_call: TRBV2
clone_size: .
d_call: .
j_call: TRBJ2-7
cdr3_aa: CASRDPTRRVSYEQYF
cdr3_nt: TGTGCCAGCAGGGATCCGACTAGAAGGGTCTCCTACGAGCAGTACTTC

v_call: TRBV5-6
clone_size: .
d_call: TRBD1
j_call: TRBJ2-5
cdr3_aa: CASSLVGTGGETQYF
cdr3_nt: TGTGCCAGCAGCTTGGTCGGGACAGGAGGGGAGACCCAGTACTTC

v_call: TRBV28
clone_size: .
d_call: .
j_call: TRBJ1-4
cdr3_aa: CASSQQGAGEKLFF
cdr3_nt: TGTGCCAGCAGCCAACAGGGTGCGGGTGAAAAACTGTTTTTT

v_call: TRBV3-1/TRBV3-2
clone_size: .
d_call: .
j_call: TRBJ2-2
cdr3_aa: CASSQTPLEKLITTGELFF
cdr3_nt: TGTGCCAGCAGCCAAACCCCACTAGAGAAATTGATAACGACCGGGGAGCTGTTTTTT

v_call: TRBV19
clone_size: .
d_call: TRBD1
j_call: TRBJ2-7
cdr3_aa: CASSSGTGGYEQYF
cdr3_nt: TGTGCCAGTAGCTCCGGGACAGGGGGATACGAGCAGTACTTC

v_call: TRBV2
clone_size: .
d_call: TRBD2
j_call: TRBJ2-1
cdr3_aa: CASSEPRLAGGPGSGNEQFF
cdr3_nt: TGTGCCAGCAGTGAACCCAGACTAGCGGGAGGGCCCGGTTCGGGCAATGAGCAGTTCTTC

v_call: TRBV12-3/TRBV12-4
clone_size: .
d_call: TRBD2
j_call: TRBJ2-3
cdr3_aa: CASRPSGVDTQYF
cdr3_nt: TGTGCCAGCAGGCCTAGCGGGGTGGATACGCAGTATTTT

v_call: TRBV23-1
clone_size: .
d_call: TRBD2
j_call: TRBJ2-7
cdr3_aa: CASSLVGLAGVQTYEQYF
cdr3_nt: TGCGCCAGCAGTCTCGTCGGACTAGCGGGAGTACAGACGTACGAGCAGTACTTC

v_call: TRBV27
clone_size: .
d_call: .
j_call: TRBJ1-5
cdr3_aa: CASSSGAGGQPQHF
cdr3_nt: TGTGCCAGCAGTTCCGGGGCAGGAGGGCAGCCCCAGCATTTT

v_call: TRBV4-3
clone_size: .
d_call: .
j_call: TRBJ2-3
cdr3_aa: CASSQELEGRGTQYF
cdr3_nt: TGCGCCAGCAGCCAAGAATTGGAGGGCCGAGGTACGCAGTATTTT

v_call: TRBV18
clone_size: few
d_call: .
j_call: TRBJ2-7
cdr3_aa: CASSPESSSYEQYF
cdr3_nt: TGTGCCAGCTCACCAGAATCCAGTTCCTACGAGCAGTACTTC

v_call: TRBV7-2
clone_size: .
d_call: TRBD2
j_call: TRBJ2-5
cdr3_aa: CASSLREALRLQETQYF
cdr3_nt: TGTGCCAGCAGCCTTCGGGAGGCCTTGAGATTACAAGAGACCCAGTACTTC

v_call: TRBV3-1/TRBV3-2
clone_size: .
d_call: TRBD1
j_call: TRBJ1-4
cdr3_aa: CASSRNPGQGIGEKLFF
cdr3_nt: TGTGCCAGCAGTCGAAATCCGGGACAGGGGATAGGGGAAAAACTGTTTTTT

v_call: TRBV6-6
clone_size: .
d_call: .
j_call: TRBJ1-6
cdr3_aa: CASSWNPEQEKLYNSPLHF
cdr3_nt: TGTGCCAGCAGCTGGAATCCCGAGCAGGAAAAATTGTATAATTCACCCCTCCACTTT

v_call: TRBV27
clone_size: .
d_call: TRBD1
j_call: TRBJ1-2
cdr3_aa: CASRTGGYDGYTF
cdr3_nt: TGTGCCAGCAGGACAGGGGGCTACGATGGCTACACCTTC

v_call: TRBV6-2/TRBV6-3
clone_size: once
d_call: TRBD2
j_call: TRBJ2-2
cdr3_aa: CASSLTGLAGAGELFF
cdr3_nt: TGTGCCAGCAGTTTAACGGGACTAGCGGGTGCCGGGGAGCTGTTTTTT

v_call: TRBV21-1
clone_size: .
d_call: .
j_call: TRBJ1-3
cdr3_aa: CASSLGVSGNTIYF
cdr3_nt: TGTGCCAGCAGCCTCGGGGTCTCTGGAAACACCATATATTTT

v_call: TRBV7-6
clone_size: once
d_call: .
j_call: TRBJ1-1
cdr3_aa: CASSPLPGGLTEAFF
cdr3_nt: TGTGCCAGCAGCCCCCTCCCGGGAGGACTCACTGAAGCTTTCTTT

v_call: TRBV5-1
clone_size: .
d_call: .
j_call: TRBJ1-1
cdr3_aa: CASSDGRERSEAFF
cdr3_nt: TGCGCCAGCTCGGACGGCAGGGAACGTAGTGAAGCTTTCTTT